This T cell receptor beta chain was sequenced in a study of blood T cell repertoires in COVID-19. Looking at the study overall: Samples came from the United States, Italy and Spain, spanning acute and convalescent COVID-19.

The CDR3 is 16 residues long. V dropped 5 bases and J dropped 1; count of bases not matched to a gene: 7. Per the germline V gene, CDR1 is SGHTA and CDR2 is FQGTGA. TCRdb keeps only in-frame clones here, not all; method: immunoSEQ multiplex PCR. The sample lists 250,000 to 300,000 clones, more than 75% occurring once. Sequencing was done on a sample of PBMCs or T cells enriched from blood (not recorded which). This clonotype originated in a woman in her sixties in a cohort exposed to, infected with or recovered from COVID-19 (not recorded which). This chain joins TRBV7-3 and TRBJ2-3; 9 bases fit TRBD1. This CDR3 reads CASSPDRGVGTDTQYF. The CDR3 DNA sequence: TGTGCCAGCAGCCCAGACAGGGGGGTTGGCACAGATACGCAGTATTTT.